This section outlines one T cell receptor (beta chain) sequence together with its context. This entry belongs to a study of blood T cell repertoires in COVID-19. Whole-study context: Italy, Spain and the United States were the sources of the convalescent and acute COVID-19 samples. The analysed material was cDNA or gDNA that came from T cells, B-cell-depleted T cells, or PBMCs.

Germline loops: CDR1 SEHNR, CDR2 FQNEAQ (reference sequence). V lost 6 bases and J lost 2; bases outside the gene matches: 4. There are 13 residues in the CDR3. Authors' data handling: Nucleated cell counts were estimated from reference gene primer amplification. Only in-frame clones appear in the TCRdb table, and some are missing; sequencing was by immunoSEQ multiplex PCR. That table is the source of V, J and clone size, and D and trimming were worked out from the DNA. Here the sample spans about 98,000 clones, roughly 86% being singletons. This sequence joins TRBV7-9 and TRBJ2-7, with 7 bases aligning to TRBD2. This TCR derives from a man in his forties or fifties with acute or convalescent COVID-19. Sequencing was performed on peripheral blood. CDR3: CASSRTSAYEQYF. The CDR3 nucleotides read TGTGCCAGCAGTCGAACTAGCGCCTACGAGCAGTACTTC.